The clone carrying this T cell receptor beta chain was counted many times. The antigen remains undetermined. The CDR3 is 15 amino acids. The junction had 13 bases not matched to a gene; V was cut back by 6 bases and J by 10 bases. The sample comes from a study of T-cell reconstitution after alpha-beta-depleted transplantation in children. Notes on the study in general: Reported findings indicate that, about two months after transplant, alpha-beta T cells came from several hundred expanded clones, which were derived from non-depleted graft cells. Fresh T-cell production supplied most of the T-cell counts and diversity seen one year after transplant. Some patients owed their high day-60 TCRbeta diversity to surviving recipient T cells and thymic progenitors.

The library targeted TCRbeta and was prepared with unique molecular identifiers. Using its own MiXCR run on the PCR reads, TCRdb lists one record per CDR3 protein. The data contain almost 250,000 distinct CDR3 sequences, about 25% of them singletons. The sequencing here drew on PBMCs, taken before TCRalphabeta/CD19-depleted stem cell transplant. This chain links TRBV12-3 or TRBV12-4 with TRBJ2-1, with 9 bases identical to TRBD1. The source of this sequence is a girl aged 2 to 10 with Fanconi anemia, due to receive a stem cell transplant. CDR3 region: CASRAGQGPNGEQFF. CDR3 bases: TGTGCCAGCAGGGCGGGACAGGGCCCCAATGGGGAGCAGTTCTTC.